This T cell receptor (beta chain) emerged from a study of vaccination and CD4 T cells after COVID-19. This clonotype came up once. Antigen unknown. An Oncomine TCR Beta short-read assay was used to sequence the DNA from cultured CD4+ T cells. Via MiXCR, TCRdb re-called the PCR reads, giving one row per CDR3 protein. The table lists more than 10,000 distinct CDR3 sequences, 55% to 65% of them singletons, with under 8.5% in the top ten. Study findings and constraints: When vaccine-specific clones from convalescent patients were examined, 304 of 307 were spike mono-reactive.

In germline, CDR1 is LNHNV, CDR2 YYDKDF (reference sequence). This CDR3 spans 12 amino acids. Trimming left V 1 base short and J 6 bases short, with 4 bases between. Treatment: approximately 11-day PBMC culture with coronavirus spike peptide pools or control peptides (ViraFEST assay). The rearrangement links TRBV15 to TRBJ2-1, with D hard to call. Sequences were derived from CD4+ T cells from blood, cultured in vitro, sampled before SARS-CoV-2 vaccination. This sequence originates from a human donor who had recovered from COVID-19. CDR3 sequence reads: CATSRAGNEQFF. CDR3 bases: TGTGCCACCAGCAGAGCAGGCAATGAGCAGTTCTTC. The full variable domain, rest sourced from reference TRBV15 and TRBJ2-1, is DAMVIQNPRYQVTQFGKPVTLSCSQTLNHNVMYWYQQKSSQAPKLLFHYYDKDFNNEADTPDNFQSRRPNTSFCFLDIRSPGLGDTAMYLCATSRAGNEQFFGPGTRLTVL.